This is a list of T cell receptor beta chains from one sample in a study of cytomegalovirus exposure and HLA in healthy donors. The method was immunoSEQ multiplex PCR; TCRdb's version includes in-frame clones alone and lacks a portion of them. The repertoire has roughly 300,000 clones, 86% of them found once; the top ten carry around 0.8%. The sequenced material came from PBMCs. All receptors come from a woman aged 18-30 years in good health and CMV-seronegative. Both conserved end residues are part of each CDR3. A D gene is named only where the DNA matches it firmly. Clone size is given for some rows only: seen once, a few or many times, or a class if the clone is expanded.

d_gene	v_gene	abundance	len	j_gene	CDR3aa	CDR3nt
-	TRBV28	-	12	TRBJ2-7	CASSEYPYEQYF	TGTGCCAGCAGTGAGTACCCCTACGAGCAGTACTTC
TRBD1	TRBV6-5	many	14	TRBJ2-7	CASKGMTGSYEQYF	TGTGCCAGCAAAGGAATGACAGGGAGTTACGAGCAGTACTTC
TRBD1	TRBV4-2	once	16	TRBJ2-2	CASSQERGLATGELFF	TGTGCCAGCAGCCAAGAAAGGGGGCTAGCAACCGGGGAGCTGTTTTTT
-	TRBV27	once	14	TRBJ2-7	CASSSLSSSYEQYF	TGTGCCAGCAGTTCGCTTAGTAGCTCCTACGAGCAGTACTTC
TRBD2	TRBV29-1	-	14	TRBJ2-1	CSGGGTSGINEQFF	TGCAGCGGTGGGGGGACTAGCGGGATCAATGAGCAGTTCTTC
TRBD2	TRBV7-8	once	18	TRBJ2-7	CASRKGLAGYSGASEQYF	TGTGCCAGCAGGAAAGGACTAGCGGGATATTCAGGTGCGAGCGAGCAGTACTTC
-	TRBV13	-	15	TRBJ1-1	CASSLGQGRYTEAFF	TGTGCCAGCAGCTTAGGACAGGGCAGGTACACTGAAGCTTTCTTT
-	TRBV12-5	-	15	TRBJ2-4	CASGQTGIAKNIQYF	TGTGCTAGTGGCCAAACAGGGATTGCCAAAAACATTCAGTACTTC
-	TRBV27	-	13	TRBJ2-7	CASSLRGPYEQYF	TGTGCCAGCAGTCTCCGGGGTCCCTACGAGCAGTACTTC
-	TRBV10-2	-	13	TRBJ2-2	CASSGTFPGELFF	TGCGCCAGCAGCGGGACTTTTCCCGGGGAGCTGTTTTTT
-	TRBV2	-	11	TRBJ1-1	CASGTRDRAFF	TGTGCCAGCGGAACCAGGGATAGAGCTTTCTTT
-	TRBV28	-	12	TRBJ2-7	CASSSPGYEQYF	TGTGCCAGCAGTTCCCCGGGCTACGAGCAGTACTTC
TRBD1	TRBV4-2	few	15	TRBJ1-2	CASSLSGQVIYGYTF	TGTGCCAGCAGCCTCTCGGGACAGGTTATCTATGGCTACACCTTC
-	TRBV4-3	-	15	TRBJ2-7	CASSQERGAGSEQYF	TGCGCCAGCAGCCAAGAGCGCGGGGCAGGGTCCGAGCAGTACTTC
-	TRBV9	-	17	TRBJ2-5	CASSVGGSPRYQETQYF	TGTGCCAGCAGCGTAGGGGGCTCGCCTCGATACCAAGAGACCCAGTACTTC
-	TRBV7-9	-	15	TRBJ2-7	CASGVGAEPLYEQYF	TGTGCCAGCGGGGTGGGGGCGGAGCCTCTCTACGAGCAGTACTTC
TRBD1	TRBV7-9	-	16	TRBJ1-3	CASSPERQGPGNTIYF	TGTGCCAGCAGCCCGGAGAGACAGGGCCCTGGAAACACCATATATTTT
TRBD2	TRBV27	-	14	TRBJ2-5	CASSGDSGGETQYF	TGTGCCAGCAGTGGTGATAGCGGGGGAGAGACCCAGTACTTC
-	TRBV7-2	-	14	TRBJ2-5	CASSLVGVAETQYF	TGTGCCAGCAGCTTAGTCGGGGTAGCGGAGACCCAGTACTTC
TRBD1	TRBV7-6	-	14	TRBJ1-1	CASSKLTGDTEAFF	TGTGCCAGCAGCAAACTGACAGGGGATACTGAAGCTTTCTTT
TRBD1	TRBV7-8	few	15	TRBJ1-2	CASRPRATGEYGYTF	TGTGCCAGCAGGCCAAGGGCGACAGGGGAATATGGCTACACCTTC
-	TRBV7-6	few	14	TRBJ2-7	CASSLGRSSYEQYF	TGTGCCAGCAGCTTAGGGCGGAGCTCCTACGAGCAGTACTTC
-	TRBV7-2	-	13	TRBJ2-2	CASSLRQIGELFF	TGTGCCAGCAGCCTACGACAGATCGGGGAGCTGTTTTTT
TRBD2	TRBV7-3	once	15	TRBJ2-1	CASSYGTSGSYEQFF	TGTGCCAGCAGCTACGGGACTAGCGGGAGCTATGAGCAGTTCTTC